Presented here are 10 T cell receptor beta chains from one specimen sequenced in a study of blood T cell repertoires in COVID-19. TCRdb's table, derived via immunoSEQ multiplex PCR, lists solely in-frame clones and lacks some. This table holds some 240,000 clones, roughly 76% found once. Material for sequencing was peripheral blood. These TCRs come from a woman aged 80 or over with COVID-19, enrolled during active disease.

The chain uses TRBV6-5 and TRBJ1-1; D possibly corresponds to TRBD1 (6 bases). V lost 5 bases, J lost 1 base, and 8 bases lay in between. Per the germline V gene, CDR1 is MNHEY and CDR2 is SVGAGI. The CDR3 has 13 residues. For the CDR3, the DNA is TGTGCCAGCAGTATACAGGGGAACACTGAAGCTTTCTTT. Translating it yields CASSIQGNTEAFF.

This chain uses TRBV27 with TRBJ1-1; 10 nucleotides agree with TRBD1. The ends lost 6 bases at V and 6 bases at J; junction bases unmatched: 4. Per the germline V gene, CDR1 is MNHEY and CDR2 is SMNVEV (reference sequence). The CDR3 sequence is 13 residues long. The CDR3 nucleotides are TGTGCCAGCAGAGGACAGGGGGGCCCTGAAGCTTTCTTT. Its protein is CASRGQGGPEAFF.

J is TRBJ2-1 and V is TRBV10-2; unclear D gene. Germline CDR1 WSHSY, CDR2 SAAADI. This CDR3 spans 14 amino acids. Trimming shortened V by 0 bases and J by 6 bases, and 9 bases separated the two germline ends. In DNA form, the CDR3 reads TGCGCCAGCAGTGAGTCTGTGTCCGGCAATGAGCAGTTCTTC. This gives the protein CASSESVSGNEQFF.

The chain employs TRBV2 and TRBJ1-3; possibly TRBD1 for D (5 bases). The germline V gene encodes CDR1 SNHLY and CDR2 FYNNEI. V was cut by 8 bases and J by 1 base, with 12 bases left in between. CDR3 size: 14 residues. The CDR3 sequence: CASSAGGSGNTIYF. The DNA of the CDR3 is TGTGCCAGCTCGGCCGGGGGTTCTGGAAACACCATATATTTT.

V usage is TRBV19 and J usage is TRBJ2-1; 8 bases are a match to TRBD2. V shed 3 bases, J shed 9 bases, and the junction held 10 bases outside the gene matches. Germline CDR1 and CDR2: LNHDA and SQIVND (reference sequence). CDR3 length equals 15 residues. The CDR3 is CASSIAGGRVGEQFF. CDR3 bases: TGTGCCAGTAGTATTGCGGGGGGACGGGTGGGTGAGCAGTTCTTC.

The chain recombines TRBV7-8 with TRBJ2-3; TRBD2 might be the D (7 bases). The CDR3 length is 16 residues. CDR1 and CDR2 (germline): SGHVS, FQNEAQ. Trimming left V 11 bases short and J 0 bases short, with 21 bases between. Written as DNA, the CDR3 is TGTGCCGGAGGGGGGGTAAGGGGTTCTAGCACAGATACGCAGTATTTT. It yields the protein CAGGGVRGSSTDTQYF.

About this clone itself: Other DNA sequences in this specimen translate into the identical CDR3. The rearrangement uses TRBV7-9 and TRBJ1-2; 8 bases align to TRBD1. CDR3 size: 15 residues. Losses at the gene ends were 1 base for V and 0 bases for J; bases not matched to a gene: 1. Germline V CDR1 and CDR2: SEHNR, FQNEAQ (reference sequence). This CDR3 is CASSLGQGPNYGYTF. The CDR3 DNA sequence: TGTGCCAGCAGCTTAGGACAGGGGCCTAACTATGGCTACACCTTC.

V gene TRBV9 combines with J gene TRBJ2-1, with 11 bases that match TRBD2. From germline, CDR1 is SGDLS and CDR2 YYNGEE. J lost 4 bases, V lost 0 bases, and 6 bases had no gene match. This CDR3 comprises 17 residues. The CDR3, as DNA: TGTGCCAGCAGCGTAGGGAGTAGCGGGAGGGGTTACAATGAGCAGTTCTTC. This translates into CASSVGSSGRGYNEQFF.

The rearrangement uses TRBV25-1 and TRBJ1-5; tentative D call: TRBD1 (5 bases). The CDR3 extends over 16 amino acids. V dropped 1 base and J dropped 3 bases, with 13 bases sitting between them. Germline V lookup: CDR1 MGHDK, CDR2 SYGVNS. The CDR3 sequence is CASSEWTPGINQPQHF. In DNA form, the CDR3 reads TGTGCCAGCAGTGAATGGACCCCAGGGATCAATCAGCCCCAGCATTTT.

This chain joins TRBV7-9 and TRBJ2-5; TRBD2 is a possible D gene (6 bases). The CDR3 consists of 12 residues. Germline V lookup: CDR1 SEHNR, CDR2 FQNEAQ (reference sequence). V was cut by 8 bases and J by 3 bases, with 10 bases left in between. The CDR3, as DNA: TGTGCCAGCCGTAGCGGTAAAGAGACCCAGTACTTC. Amino acids: CASRSGKETQYF.